What follows describes a single T cell receptor (beta chain). This receptor's antigen is unknown. Per-base qualities were not stored, and no clone one base away is much larger. The entry originates in a study of blood T cell repertoires in COVID-19 (dated by TCRdb to the early 2020s). Regarding the research as a whole: The collaborator samples originated in the United States, Italy and Spain and spanned the acute and convalescent phases of COVID-19. The material from the prospective study consisted of cDNA or gDNA derived from T cells, B-cell-depleted T cells, or PBMCs. The repertoires were made available in a free public database intended to serve as a resource for research on the immune response to SARS-CoV-2. Samples were obtained from the ongoing ImmuneRACE study (first 160 participants) and from 1,254 subjects provided by 6 global collaborators. Deeply sampled blood TCRbeta repertoires from subjects exposed to, actively infected with, or recovered from COVID-19 were included in the dataset. Nearly every sample came with metadata listing a de-identified subject ID, COVID-19 status, age in years and sex. Where available, HLA class I and class II types were obtained from metadata supplied by the sample provider rather than from assay-based typing. The full study reports these points: The quantity of clinical and demographic metadata differed by source and by participant and was supplied without curation.

The immunoSEQ Assay, a bias-controlled multiplex PCR, was used to amplify TCRbeta CDR3 regions from genomic DNA. As for how the authors treated the data: The number of nucleated cells in each sample was estimated by amplification of reference gene primers within the assay. To quantify the absolute abundance of each unique TCRbeta CDR3 rearrangement, sequence reads were collapsed and filtered. For each sample, productive Simpson clonality was calculated as the square root of Simpson's diversity index over productive rearrangements. TCRdb took over this immuneACCESS table, retaining in-frame rearrangements with V and J assigned. Such tables are incomplete; in checked studies, under half of the missing clones stem from an unresolved V gene, and the remainder is unexplained. Clone size and V and J calls were adopted from that table, with D and trimming inferred from the DNA. This sample comprises about 130,000 clones, 79% of them detected only once. Together, the top ten hold 37% of the sample.

Collaborating institutions collected whole blood in K2EDTA tubes following their own protocols. For TCRbeta analysis, collaborator samples were shipped as frozen whole blood, as isolated PBMCs, or as DNA extracted from either sample type. V has 4 bases trimmed and J has 8 bases trimmed; junction bases matching no gene number 5. CDR1 is given as SGDLS and CDR2 as YYNGEE, both from the germline V gene. The CDR3 sequence holds 14 residues, the cysteine and phenylalanine included. Only the CDR3 DNA is retained, 42 bases long and in frame from the first base. The receptor was derived from a man aged 35-49 years with active or convalescent COVID-19. The rearrangement joined TRBV9 to TRBJ1-6; TRBD1 lines up with 8 middle nucleotides. Source material: peripheral blood. CDR3 loop: CASSQGQGDSPLHF. The DNA reads TGTGCCAGCAGCCAAGGACAGGGCGATTCACCCCTCCACTTT.